The T cell receptor (beta chain) described here comes from a study of cytomegalovirus exposure and HLA in healthy donors (dated by TCRdb to about 2017). Turning to the overall study: According to a later analysis, one platform produced both the roughly 110 validation repertoires and the 666 repertoires of the first cohort. To predict cytomegalovirus infection status, the study combined high-throughput TCR immunosequencing, statistical association of individual TCRs with disease status, and machine learning. The study was designed to test whether signatures of past pathogen exposure could be identified by cataloging public T cell receptors. In addition to the first cohort of 500 to 850 subjects, a separate validation cohort of approximately 130 different subjects was used. General findings and caveats noted by the study authors: A later analysis lacked HLA typing for the validation cohort, so it scored co-occurrence in that cohort across all 110 or so repertoires. Cytomegalovirus status was reported to be diagnosed by the classifier with high specificity and sensitivity in both the original and validation cohorts. A later analysis found that TCRs clustered in the first cohort also tended to co-occur in the roughly 120 validation repertoires, with 94% of cluster scores above 0. The authors suggested that the approach could potentially be generalized to other disease states and immunological phenotypes. In vitro tests confirmed that a few of the cytomegalovirus-associated TCR beta chains recognize cytomegalovirus antigens. While some public TCRs were present in many individuals, most TCR sequences turned up only very rarely across donors. In the study, around 150 TCR beta chains were listed as associated with cytomegalovirus.

As regards this clone: Its recognized antigen is unknown. No base quality information exists; no much larger clone differs at one position.

The V and J ends are trimmed by 6 bases and 2 bases, leaving 13 bases between them. For CDR1 and CDR2, the germline V gene lists MNHEY and SVGAGI. Spanning cysteine to phenylalanine, the CDR3 consists of 14 amino acids. The kept DNA is CDR3 alone, 42 bases in frame from the first base. The method was the immunoSEQ multiplex PCR assay. For the original study's pipeline: A statistical classification framework was built to diagnose cytomegalovirus status from the catalog of TCR beta chain sequences. TCRdb re-hosts the immuneACCESS table, in-frame sequences only. Its copies lack some clones; in the studies checked, an unresolved V gene accounts for under half of them, and the cause for the rest is not known. V, J and clone size reflect that table, while D and trimming were determined from the DNA. The sample has 90,000 to 120,000 clones on record, nearly 97% of them singletons. Of the sample, 0.67% is held by the ten largest clones.

The donors belonged to the validation cohort of around 120 subjects, which was separate from the 666-subject first cohort. The source material was PBMCs. The rearranged chain carries TRBV6-5 and TRBJ2-5; tentative D gene TRBD2, with 5 bases matching. The TCR comes from a woman aged 18-35 years in good health and CMV-seronegative. The CDR3 region reads CASSPGSLQETQYF. The nucleotides read TGTGCCAGCAGCCCGGGGTCTCTACAAGAGACCCAGTACTTC.